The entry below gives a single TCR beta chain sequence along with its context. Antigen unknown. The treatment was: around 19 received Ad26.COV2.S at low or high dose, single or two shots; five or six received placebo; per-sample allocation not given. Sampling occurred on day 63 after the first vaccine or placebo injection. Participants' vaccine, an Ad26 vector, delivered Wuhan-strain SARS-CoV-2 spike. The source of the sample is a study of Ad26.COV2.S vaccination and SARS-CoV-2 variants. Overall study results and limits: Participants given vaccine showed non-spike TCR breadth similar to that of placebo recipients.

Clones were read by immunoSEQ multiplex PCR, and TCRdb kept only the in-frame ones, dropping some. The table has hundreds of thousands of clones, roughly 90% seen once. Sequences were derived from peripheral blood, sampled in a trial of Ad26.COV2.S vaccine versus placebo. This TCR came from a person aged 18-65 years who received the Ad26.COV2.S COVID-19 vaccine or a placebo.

CDR3 loop: CAWSVMLLAGVGYEQFF. CDR3 coding DNA: TGTGCCTGGAGTGTAATGCTTCTAGCGGGAGTCGGCTATGAGCAGTTCTTC. V and J are TRBV30 and TRBJ2-1, with TRBD2 identical over 10 bases. This CDR3 has 17 amino acids. V was pared by 0 bases and J by 8 bases, with 13 bases of the junction left unmatched. Germline CDR1 and CDR2: GTSNPN and SVGIG (reference sequence).